This is a list of T cell receptor beta chains from one sample in a study of CD8 T cells in Susac syndrome. TCRdb called the immunoSEQ multiplex PCR reads again in MiXCR, with one record for every CDR3 protein. The table shows some 300,000 distinct CDR3 sequences, with 65% to 90% occurring only once. The sample was CD8+ T cells from PBMCs. The origin of the receptors is a human donor with multiple sclerosis. Both conserved end residues are part of each CDR3. D genes are given only for firm matches. The size of a clone is reported for some rows only, either as once, few or many, or as a class for expanded clones.

TRBJ2-3,NA,13,TRBV29-1,TRBD1,CSGDRGRTDTQYF,TGCAGCGGCGACAGGGGCCGCACAGATACGCAGTATTTT
TRBJ2-1,NA,13,TRBV21-1,NA,CASSKTAYNEQFF,TGTGCCAGCAGCAAGACAGCCTACAATGAGCAGTTCTTC
TRBJ1-5,NA,14,TRBV11-2,NA,CASSLYAGTQPQHF,TGTGCCAGCAGCCTCTATGCCGGGACTCAGCCCCAGCATTTT
TRBJ2-7,NA,13,TRBV20-1,NA,CSAPGRGTYEQYF,TGCAGTGCCCCTGGGAGGGGGACCTACGAGCAGTACTTC
TRBJ1-2,NA,12,TRBV20-1,NA,CSARDGRYGYTF,TGCAGTGCTCGGGACGGAAGATATGGCTACACCTTC
TRBJ2-7,NA,14,TRBV20-1,NA,CSARGSGVLREQYF,TGCAGTGCTAGAGGCTCAGGGGTCCTTCGGGAGCAGTACTTC
TRBJ2-1,NA,14,TRBV12-5,NA,CASGPGLQYNEQFF,TGTGCTAGTGGTCCGGGACTCCAATACAATGAGCAGTTCTTC
TRBJ2-1,NA,17,TRBV15,NA,CATSREALRDRYNEQFF,TGTGCCACCAGCAGAGAAGCTCTCCGGGACCGTTACAATGAGCAGTTCTTC
TRBJ2-7,NA,15,TRBV27,NA,CASSERPSDKYEQYF,TGTGCCAGCTCTGAGAGGCCTAGCGACAAATACGAGCAGTACTTC
TRBJ1-2,NA,14,TRBV7-4,NA,CASSQEEGPSGYTF,TGTGCCAGCAGCCAAGAGGAGGGGCCTAGTGGCTACACCTTC
TRBJ2-1,once,14,TRBV7-9,NA,CASSLKGGYNEQFF,TGTGCCAGCAGCTTAAAGGGCGGCTACAATGAGCAGTTCTTC
TRBJ1-1,NA,17,TRBV19,NA,CASSIDLTPSGNTEAFF,TGTGCCAGTAGTATAGATTTAACACCCTCGGGAAACACTGAAGCTTTCTTT
TRBJ2-1,NA,18,TRBV21-1,NA,CASSKIPASGSPYNEQFF,TGTGCCAGCAGCAAAATTCCGGCTAGCGGGAGCCCCTACAATGAGCAGTTCTTC
TRBJ1-2,NA,18,TRBV7-9,TRBD1,CASSRLPGQGLINYGYTF,TGTGCCAGCAGCCGCTTACCGGGACAGGGGTTAATAAACTATGGCTACACCTTC
TRBJ1-6,NA,14,TRBV6-5,NA,CASSATAYRSPLHF,TGTGCCAGCAGCGCCACGGCATACCGATCACCCCTCCACTTT
TRBJ2-7,NA,12,TRBV6-6,NA,CASSPLNYEQYF,TGTGCCAGCAGCCCCCTAAACTACGAGCAGTACTTC
TRBJ1-1,NA,15,TRBV4-2,NA,CASSQDLNLNTEAFF,TGTGCCAGCAGCCAAGATCTGAACCTGAACACTGAAGCTTTCTTT
TRBJ2-1,NA,18,TRBV12-3/TRBV12-4,TRBD2,CASSFRTSSASSYNEQFF,TGTGCCAGCAGTTTCCGGACTAGTAGCGCGAGCTCCTACAATGAGCAGTTCTTC
TRBJ2-7,NA,18,TRBV7-9,NA,CASSTSDTLKGITYEQYF,TGTGCCAGCAGCACCTCGGACACCCTGAAGGGGATAACCTACGAGCAGTACTTC
TRBJ1-2,once,15,TRBV9,NA,CASSPGTGGDYGYTF,TGTGCCAGCAGCCCAGGCACGGGGGGAGACTATGGCTACACCTTC
TRBJ2-1,NA,16,TRBV4-3,TRBD2,CASSYGLAGESDEQFF,TGCGCCAGCAGCTACGGACTAGCGGGAGAGTCGGATGAGCAGTTCTTC
TRBJ2-1,NA,15,TRBV7-9,TRBD1,CASSQRQGAYNEQFF,TGTGCCAGCAGCCAGAGACAGGGGGCTTACAATGAGCAGTTCTTC
TRBJ2-1,NA,17,TRBV10-3,NA,CAISVRVGQGIFNEQFF,TGTGCCATCAGTGTAAGAGTAGGGCAGGGGATCTTCAATGAGCAGTTCTTC
TRBJ2-1,few,16,TRBV4-3,TRBD2,CASSQGGAGVDNEQFF,TGCGCCAGCAGCCAAGGAGGAGCGGGAGTCGACAATGAGCAGTTCTTC
TRBJ2-2,NA,17,TRBV10-3,NA,CAISRPLEGGHTGELFF,TGTGCCATCAGCCGTCCTTTAGAGGGAGGACACACCGGGGAGCTGTTTTTT
TRBJ2-1,NA,13,TRBV27,TRBD2,CASSYRAGWEQFF,TGTGCCAGCAGTTATCGAGCGGGATGGGAGCAGTTCTTC
TRBJ1-4,NA,14,TRBV3-1,NA,CASSQGRANEKLFF,TGTGCCAGCAGCCAAGGCAGGGCTAATGAAAAACTGTTTTTT
TRBJ1-1,NA,15,TRBV14,TRBD1,CASSQGYRGPSEAFF,TGTGCCAGCAGCCAAGGGTACAGGGGGCCCTCTGAAGCTTTCTTT
TRBJ2-5,NA,16,TRBV7-6,TRBD2,CASSQDPGLGSRTQYF,TGTGCCAGCAGCCAGGACCCGGGACTAGGCTCCAGGACCCAGTACTTC
TRBJ2-1,NA,19,TRBV28,TRBD2,CASSPRRLAISNSYNEQFF,TGTGCCAGCAGTCCCCGTCGACTAGCCATATCTAACTCCTACAATGAGCAGTTCTTC
TRBJ2-3,NA,14,TRBV12-3/TRBV12-4,TRBD1,CASSWTGRSDTQYF,TGTGCCAGCAGTTGGACAGGTAGATCAGATACGCAGTATTTT
TRBJ2-3,NA,18,TRBV20-1,TRBD2,CSARGGSSIRDFTDTQYF,TGCAGTGCTAGGGGCGGGAGCTCCATCCGAGATTTCACAGATACGCAGTATTTT
TRBJ2-4,NA,19,TRBV7-2,TRBD2,CASNYDPAGGPLAKNIQYF,TGTGCCAGCAACTACGACCCAGCGGGAGGACCTCTAGCCAAAAACATTCAGTACTTC
TRBJ2-3,NA,14,TRBV9,NA,CASSMEGNTDTQYF,TGTGCCAGCAGCATGGAGGGAAACACAGATACGCAGTATTTT
TRBJ2-3,NA,16,TRBV6-1,NA,CASKGGSGVITDTQYF,TGTGCCAGCAAGGGGGGAAGCGGGGTAATCACAGATACGCAGTATTTT
TRBJ1-5,once,14,TRBV24-1,NA,CATSDFKESQPQHF,TGTGCCACCAGTGACTTCAAGGAATCTCAGCCCCAGCATTTT
TRBJ2-1,NA,17,TRBV5-1,TRBD2,CASSLVSAGATYNEQFF,TGCGCCAGCAGCTTGGTATCCGCGGGAGCGACCTACAATGAGCAGTTCTTC
TRBJ2-7,NA,14,TRBV18,TRBD1,CASSPDRGLAEQYF,TGTGCCAGCTCACCGGACAGGGGGCTGGCCGAGCAGTACTTC
TRBJ1-2,NA,15,TRBV7-2,TRBD1,CTSSLYGTGFYGYTF,TGTACCAGCAGCTTATACGGGACAGGTTTCTATGGCTACACCTTC
TRBJ2-7,NA,15,TRBV5-8,TRBD1,CATRAGQGEVYEQYF,TGTGCCACTCGGGCAGGACAGGGGGAAGTCTACGAGCAGTACTTC